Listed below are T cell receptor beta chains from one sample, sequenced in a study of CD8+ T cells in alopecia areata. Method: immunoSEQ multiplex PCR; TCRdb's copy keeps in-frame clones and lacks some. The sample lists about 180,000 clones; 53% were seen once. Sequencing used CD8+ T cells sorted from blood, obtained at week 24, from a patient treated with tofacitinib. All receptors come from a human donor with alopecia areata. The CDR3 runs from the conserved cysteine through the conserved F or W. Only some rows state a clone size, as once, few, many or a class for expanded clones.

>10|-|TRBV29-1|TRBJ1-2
CSVSGYGYTF
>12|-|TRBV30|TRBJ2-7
CAWNRGGGEQYF
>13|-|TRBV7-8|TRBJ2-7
CASSLAEHYEQYF
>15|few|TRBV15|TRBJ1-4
CATSRDRGFSEKLFF
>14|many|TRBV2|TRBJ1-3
CASSESAAGNTIYF
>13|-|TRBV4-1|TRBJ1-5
CASSQEPGQPQHF
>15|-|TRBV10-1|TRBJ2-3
CASSESSGGADTQYF
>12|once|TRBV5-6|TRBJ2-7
CASSLDRAEQYF
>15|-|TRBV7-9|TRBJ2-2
CASSFVEAASGELFF
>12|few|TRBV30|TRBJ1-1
CAWSVEGTEAFF
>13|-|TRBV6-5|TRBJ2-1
CASSSGFYNEQFF
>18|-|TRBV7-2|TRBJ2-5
CASSLLGRGREDQETQYF
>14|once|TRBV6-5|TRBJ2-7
CASSYGQGDYEQYF
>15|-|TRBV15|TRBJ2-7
CATSGGTGGSYEQYF
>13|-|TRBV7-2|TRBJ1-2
CATDGGLGGGYTF
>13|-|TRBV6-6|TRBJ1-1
CASSGNLDTEAFF
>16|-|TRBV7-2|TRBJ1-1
CASSLALLGQGHEAFF
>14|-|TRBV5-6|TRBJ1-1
CASSFGTMNTEAFF
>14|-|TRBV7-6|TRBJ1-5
CASSTGAANQPQHF
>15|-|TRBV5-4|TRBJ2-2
CASSLDRGRTGELFF
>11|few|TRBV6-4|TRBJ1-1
CASSVGVEAFF
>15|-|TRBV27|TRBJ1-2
CASSLTAAANYGYTF
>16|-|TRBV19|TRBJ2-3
CASSPIAGGLTDTQYF
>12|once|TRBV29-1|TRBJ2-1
CSVHRQVDEQFF
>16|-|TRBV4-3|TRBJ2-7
CASSQDLSGVTYEQYF
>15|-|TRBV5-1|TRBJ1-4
CASSLEGDRAEKLFF
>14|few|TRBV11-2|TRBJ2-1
CASSLAGGRLEQFF
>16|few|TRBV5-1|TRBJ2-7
CASSLSEGGADYEQYF
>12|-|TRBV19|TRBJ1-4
CASNTGDEKLFF
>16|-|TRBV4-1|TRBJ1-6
CASSQDWGQGASPLHF
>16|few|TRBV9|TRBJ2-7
CASSVGGTSPSYEQYF
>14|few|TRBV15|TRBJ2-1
CATARDRGLNEQFF
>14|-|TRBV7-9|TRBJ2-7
CASSFVGGSYEQYF
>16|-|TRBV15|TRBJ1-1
CATSNQGGVVNTEAFF
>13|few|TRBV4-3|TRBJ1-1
CASSQARVTEAFF
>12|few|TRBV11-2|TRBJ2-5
CASSLSKETQYF
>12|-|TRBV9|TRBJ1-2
CASSDGLYGYTF
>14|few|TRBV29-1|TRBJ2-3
CSVVGDGLTDTQYF
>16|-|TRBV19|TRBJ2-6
CASSPGTPIGANVLTF
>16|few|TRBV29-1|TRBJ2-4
CSVELARGKAKNIQYF
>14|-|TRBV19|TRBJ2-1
CASTPARGHNEQFF
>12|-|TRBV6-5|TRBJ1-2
CASSYSRVDYTF
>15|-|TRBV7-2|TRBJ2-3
CASSPTAGGAGTQYF
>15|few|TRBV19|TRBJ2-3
CASSNGHFDTDTQYF
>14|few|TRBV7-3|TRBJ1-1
CASSLTGVNTEAFF
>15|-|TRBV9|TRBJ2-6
CASREGSSGANVLTF
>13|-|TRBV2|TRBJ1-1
CASSVGTGYEAFF
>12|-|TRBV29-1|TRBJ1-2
CSGRGADYGYTF